This is a list of T cell receptor beta chains from one sample in a study of technical replicates of blood from a few donors. TCRdb's table, derived via immunoSEQ multiplex PCR, lists solely in-frame clones and lacks some. The profile shows 75,000 to 95,000 clones, roughly 94% of them singletons. Sequenced: T cells isolated from PBMCs. These receptor sequences come from a human donor in good health. CDR3s include the opening cysteine and the closing phenylalanine or tryptophan. A D gene is named only where the DNA matches it firmly. Clone size appears in some rows only: once, few, many, or a class for an expanded clone.

d_call j_call clone_size v_call cdr3_nt cdr3_aa
TRBD1 TRBJ1-2 . TRBV6-5 TGTGCCAGCAGTTGGGACAGTGGAGGCTACACCTTC CASSWDSGGYTF
TRBD1 TRBJ2-5 . TRBV14 TGTGCCAGCAGCCAAGTCAGGACAGGGGGGATTCAAGAGACCCAGTACTTC CASSQVRTGGIQETQYF
TRBD1 TRBJ1-6 . TRBV4-1 TGCGCCAGCAGCCAAGGACAGGGCCCCAATTCACCCCTCCACTTT CASSQGQGPNSPLHF
. TRBJ1-1 few TRBV30 TGTGCCTGGAGTTCATGGGGGGGGAACACTGAAGCTTTCTTT CAWSSWGGNTEAFF
TRBD1 TRBJ2-4 . TRBV5-1 TGCGCCAGCAGCTTGGTTTACAGGGGATCCAAAAACATTCAGTACTTC CASSLVYRGSKNIQYF
TRBD1 TRBJ1-5 once TRBV6-5 TGTGCCAGCAGAACAGGGGGCGGCAATCAGCCCCAGCATTTT CASRTGGGNQPQHF
. TRBJ2-2 . TRBV20-1 TGCAGTGCTAGACGCGGTCGGGAGCTGTTTTTT CSARRGRELFF
. TRBJ2-4 . TRBV11-2 TGTGCCAGCAGCTGGGGGGAGTTCCAAAACATTCAGTACTTC CASSWGEFQNIQYF
. TRBJ2-7 . TRBV9 TGTGCCAGCAGCGTAGCAGGTGGGGCCCTCTCCTACGAGCAGTACTTC CASSVAGGALSYEQYF
. TRBJ2-3 . TRBV15 TGTGCCACCAGCTCGCAAGAGGTGGCGGGAAGCACAGATACGCAGTATTTT CATSSQEVAGSTDTQYF
. TRBJ1-6 . TRBV7-9 TGTGCCAGCAGCTTAGGAGCCAATTCACCCCTCCACTTT CASSLGANSPLHF
. TRBJ2-7 . TRBV6-5 TGTGCCAGCAGACCAGGGATCGGTTCCTACGAGCAGTACTTC CASRPGIGSYEQYF
TRBD2 TRBJ2-2 . TRBV9 TGTGCCAGCAGCTTTACTAGCGGGATAGACGCCGGGGAGCTGTTTTTT CASSFTSGIDAGELFF
. TRBJ1-1 . TRBV19 TGTGCCAGCCAGGAAGACGGGACACCATTCATGAACACTGAAGCTTTCTTT CASQEDGTPFMNTEAFF
TRBD2 TRBJ2-5 . TRBV27 TGTGCCAGCAGTTTAAGCGGGGTGGCATACGAGACCCAGTACTTC CASSLSGVAYETQYF
TRBD1 TRBJ1-4 . TRBV5-1 TGCGCCAGCAGCTTGGCCTTTTTGGGGACAGGTATCGAAAAACTGTTTTTT CASSLAFLGTGIEKLFF
. TRBJ2-6 . TRBV5-1 TGCGCCAGCAGCCTGAGCAATGGGGCCGTTTTCTCTGGGGCCAACGTCCTGACTTTC CASSLSNGAVFSGANVLTF
. TRBJ2-7 . TRBV9 TGTGCCAGCAGCGTCCGACTGAGCTCCTACGAGCAGTACTTC CASSVRLSSYEQYF
TRBD1 TRBJ1-3 . TRBV2 TGTGCCAGCAGCCAGGGGGCTTCTGGAAACACCATATATTTT CASSQGASGNTIYF
. TRBJ2-7 . TRBV6-6 TGTGCCAGCAGTTACATCGGCGGGATCACCTACGAGCAGTACTTC CASSYIGGITYEQYF
TRBD1 TRBJ2-7 . TRBV19 TGTGCCAGTAACCCGGGACAGGGCACCTACGAGCAGTACTTC CASNPGQGTYEQYF
. TRBJ2-7 . TRBV7-8 TGTGCCAGCAGCTCGAGGGACTACGAGCAGTACTTC CASSSRDYEQYF
. TRBJ2-7 . TRBV29-1 TGCAGCGTTTTGGAGACTTCAAGCTACGAGCAGTACTTC CSVLETSSYEQYF
TRBD2 TRBJ2-7 . TRBV6-5 TGTGCCAGCGCAGTCACACTAGCGGGGCAATACGAGCAGTACTTC CASAVTLAGQYEQYF
. TRBJ2-3 once TRBV7-2 TGTGCCAGCAGCTTAGTATTCAGCGGGTGGGGAGATACGCAGTATTTT CASSLVFSGWGDTQYF
. TRBJ1-1 few TRBV10-1 TGCGCCAGCAGTGAGGGCATTGGTGAAGCTTTCTTT CASSEGIGEAFF
. TRBJ2-6 . TRBV7-9 TGTGCCAGCAGCTTCTTCCGTTCGAAAACAGTCGTCCTGACTTTC CASSFFRSKTVVLTF
TRBD2 TRBJ2-1 . TRBV18 TGTGCCAGCTCGTCAAAACGGGGCGGGAGTTATCTGAATGAGCAGTTCTTC CASSSKRGGSYLNEQFF
. TRBJ1-2 . TRBV11-2 TGTGCCAGCAGCACACCCCTAGTATCGGGGGTGGAAGGCTACACCTTC CASSTPLVSGVEGYTF
. TRBJ1-1 . TRBV11-2 TGTGCCAGCAGCTTATACCAGGCCACGAACACTGAAGCTTTCTTT CASSLYQATNTEAFF
. TRBJ1-4 . TRBV11-2 TGTGCCAGCGGGGGCGCAACTAATGAAAAACTGTTTTTT CASGGATNEKLFF
. TRBJ2-6 . TRBV4-1 TGCGCCAGCAGCCTTGTTGCAGGGATCGGGGCCAACGTCCTGACTTTC CASSLVAGIGANVLTF
TRBD1 TRBJ1-4 . TRBV5-4 TGTGCCAGCAGCTTGACGGGACAGGGTAATGAAAAACTGTTTTTT CASSLTGQGNEKLFF
TRBD2 TRBJ2-1 . TRBV6-1 TGTGCCAGCAGTGAGGCGGGAGGAGCTAATGAGCAGTTCTTC CASSEAGGANEQFF
TRBD1 TRBJ2-1 . TRBV10-3 TGTGCCATCAGTGGGACAGGGGCTTTCGATGAGCAGTTCTTC CAISGTGAFDEQFF
. TRBJ2-5 . TRBV19 TGTGCCAGTAGTATTGGGGCAGGGAGGTTAACCCAGTACTTC CASSIGAGRLTQYF
TRBD1 TRBJ1-5 once TRBV28 TGTGCCAGCAGTTTATCGGGACAGGCTAGCAATCAGCCCCAGCATTTT CASSLSGQASNQPQHF
. TRBJ2-7 . TRBV28 TGTGCCAGCAGCCGCGATACCACCTACGAGCAGTACTTC CASSRDTTYEQYF
. TRBJ1-1 . TRBV7-9 TGTGCGATCTCCCCGGGCGGGTTCACTGAAGCTTTCTTT CAISPGGFTEAFF
TRBD2 TRBJ2-1 once TRBV5-6 TGTGCCAGCAAGCTGGGGCTAGCGGGAAGGGGTGAGCAGTTCTTC CASKLGLAGRGEQFF
TRBD1 TRBJ2-7 . TRBV6-5 TGTGCCAGCAGAACCGGGACAGAGTACGAGCAGTACTTC CASRTGTEYEQYF
TRBD1 TRBJ1-2 . TRBV5-5 TGTGCCAGCAGCTTCGAGGGACAGGGGGCTGGGGGCTACACCTTC CASSFEGQGAGGYTF
TRBD1 TRBJ2-5 few TRBV4-1 TGCGCCAGCAGCCAAGATCATCTTAGGACAGGGAGGGAGACCCAGTACTTC CASSQDHLRTGRETQYF
. TRBJ2-2 . TRBV9 TGTGCCAGCAGCGTCTATTCAGGGGAGCTGTTTTTT CASSVYSGELFF
. TRBJ2-5 once TRBV7-6 TGTGCCAGCAGCTTAGAAAGGAGTCAAGAGACCCAGTACTTC CASSLERSQETQYF
TRBD2 TRBJ2-2 . TRBV15 TGTGCCACCAGCAGAGATCTGTGGCTAGCGGGAGGAGCAGGCGGGGAGCTGTTTTTT CATSRDLWLAGGAGGELFF
. TRBJ1-3 . TRBV2 TGTGCCAGCAGGGTTGGACAGAACTCTGGAAACACCATATATTTT CASRVGQNSGNTIYF
. TRBJ2-1 once TRBV4-1 TGCGCCAGCAGCCAAGATCTGACGGGAGTCCGCAATGAGCAGTTCTTC CASSQDLTGVRNEQFF
TRBD1 TRBJ1-2 . TRBV6-5 TGTGCCAGCAGTTACAGACAGGGCAAAGGATATGGCTACACCTTC CASSYRQGKGYGYTF
TRBD1 TRBJ2-1 . TRBV5-1 TGCGCCAGCAGCGCCGGACAGGGCTCCTACAATGAGCAGTTCTTC CASSAGQGSYNEQFF
TRBD2 TRBJ2-3 once TRBV2 TGTGCCAGCAGAAAGACTAGCGGGATAACAGATACGCAGTATTTT CASRKTSGITDTQYF
. TRBJ1-3 . TRBV4-1 TGCGCCAGCAGCCAAGATCAGCGGCAGTTTGGAAACACCATATATTTT CASSQDQRQFGNTIYF